The sequence of this T cell receptor beta chain was determined in a study of shared clonotypes between healthy human individuals. Broader study findings: Estimated clonotype richness was generally higher in naive than memory subsets.

V lost 2 bases and J lost 9, with 14 bases in between. The CDR3 has 14 residues. Germline V gene lookup returns CDR1 SGHTA and CDR2 FQGTGA. A note on this clone: Its specificity is unknown.

Method: immunoSEQ multiplex PCR; TCRdb's copy keeps in-frame clones and lacks some. The data contain fewer than 2.5 million clones, 93% of them singletons. This clonotype originated in a man aged 18 to 35 in good health. Some clones in this sample may be carry-over from other donors' samples. Sample: naive CD4+ T cells from PBMCs. The subset here: CD45RA+ positively selected. The chain has TRBV7-3 and TRBJ2-1; D gene uncertain. Here the CDR3 reads CASSLVGVTGEQFF. In DNA form, the CDR3 reads TGTGCCAGCAGCTTAGTTGGAGTTACGGGTGAGCAGTTCTTC.